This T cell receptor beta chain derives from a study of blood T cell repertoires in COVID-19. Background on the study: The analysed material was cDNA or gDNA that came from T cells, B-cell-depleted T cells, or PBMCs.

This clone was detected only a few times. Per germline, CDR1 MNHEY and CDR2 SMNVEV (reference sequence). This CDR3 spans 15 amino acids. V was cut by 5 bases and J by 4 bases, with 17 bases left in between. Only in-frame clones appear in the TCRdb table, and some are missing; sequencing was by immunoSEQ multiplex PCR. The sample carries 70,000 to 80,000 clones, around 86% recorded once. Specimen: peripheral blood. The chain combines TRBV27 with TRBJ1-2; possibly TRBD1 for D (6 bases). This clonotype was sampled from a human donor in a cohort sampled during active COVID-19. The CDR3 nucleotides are TGTGCCAGCAGTCCGCGGGACGGGGGGGCCTATGGCTACACCTTC. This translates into CASSPRDGGAYGYTF.